The 7 T cell receptor beta chains given below trace back to one sample, sequenced in a study of T cell repertoires in cytomegalovirus infection (dated by TCRdb to the late 2010s). Their recognized antigens are unknown. Sequencing took place on an Illumina HiSeq 1500. The raw public reads went through TCRdb reprocessing: fastp at Q25, MiXCR clone calling, in-frame beta chains kept. Every entry covers one CDR3 protein and lists the most common genes and DNA from its rows. The sample includes some 500,000 distinct CDR3 sequences, with 40% observed a single time. The top ten hold 40% to 60% of the sample. The treatment or condition label, as the study defines it: in vitro stimulation with specific CMV peptide epitopes to enrich CMV-specific T cells. This specimen consisted of cultured PBMCs, obtained from culture after CMV antigen stimulation. The source is a human donor in good health (CMV status not recorded). Some clones in this sample may be carry-over from other donors' samples.

The gene calls are TRBV6-1 and TRBJ2-7; D uncertain. The CDR3 extends over 12 amino acids. Trimming shortened V by 6 bases and J by 7 bases, and 13 bases separated the two germline ends. Germline V CDR1 and CDR2: MNHNS, SASEGT. CDR3 region: CASRGWAGEQYF. In nucleotides, the CDR3 is TGTGCCAGCAGAGGGTGGGCTGGGGAGCAGTACTTC.

This clonotype was counted a few times. The chain employs TRBV6-6 and TRBJ1-5; no clear D. Germline CDR1 and CDR2: MNHNY and SVGAGI (reference sequence). Trimming took 0 bases from V and 6 from J, leaving 15 bases between them. The CDR3 consists of 16 residues. The CDR3 DNA reads as TGTGCCAGCAGTTACTCATCCCCCGAGGTGGGTCAGCCCCAGCATTTT. This gives the protein CASSYSSPEVGQPQHF.

V gene TRBV7-6 combines with J gene TRBJ2-5, with TRBD2 matching 14 bases. Trimming took 4 bases from V and 2 from J; bases not matched to a gene: 3. CDR3 length: 16 residues. Germline V gene data show CDR1 as SGHVS and CDR2 as FNYEAQ. The CDR3 is CASSWGTSGSQETQYF. CDR3 nucleotides: TGTGCCAGCAGCTGGGGGACTAGCGGGAGTCAAGAGACCCAGTACTTC. Drawing the rest from reference TRBV7-6 and TRBJ2-5, the complete variable domain is GAGVSQSPRYKVTKRGQDVALRCDPISGHVSLYWYRQALGQGPEFLTYFNYEAQQDKSGLPNDRFSAERPEGSISTLTIQRTEQRDSAMYRCASSWGTSGSQETQYFGPGTRLLVL.

The chain uses TRBV11-2 and TRBJ1-2; D gene uncertain. CDR1 and CDR2 from the germline V gene are SGHAT and FQNNGV. Between the trimmed V and J ends, which lost 3 bases and 2 bases, there was a span of 16 bases. The CDR3 is 16 residues long. In DNA form, the CDR3 reads TGTGCCAGCAGCTTCTATGAGGTCCTCCCAAACTATGGCTACACCTTC. This sequence encodes CASSFYEVLPNYGYTF. Combining the CDR3 with reference TRBV11-2 and TRBJ1-2 gives the whole variable domain EAGVAQSPRYKIIEKRQSVAFWCNPISGHATLYWYQQILGQGPKLLIQFQNNGVVDDSQLPKDRFSAERLKGVDSTLKIQPAKLEDSAVYLCASSFYEVLPNYGYTFGSGTRLTVV.

This rearrangement joins TRBV18 to TRBJ2-3; no reliable D call. Germline CDR1 reads KGHSH; CDR2 reads LQKENI. Trimming took off 6 bases at V and 2 bases at J, with 9 bases between the two ends. The CDR3 totals 13 residues. CDR3 in DNA: TGTGCCAGCTCGCAAGACACCACAGATACGCAGTATTTT. Amino acids: CASSQDTTDTQYF.

This sequence joins TRBV6-1 and TRBJ2-7; TRBD2 aligns across 7 bases. Germline CDR1 MNHNS, CDR2 SASEGT. CDR3 size: 15 residues. V gave up 0 bases and J gave up 3 bases; unmatched junction bases: 5. The CDR3 DNA is TGTGCCAGCAGTGAAGCTCTGGGGGGGGTCTACGAGCAGTACTTC. This encodes CASSEALGGVYEQYF.

This clonotype was counted a few times. The rearrangement joins TRBV15 to TRBJ1-5, with a possible D match to TRBD1 (6 bases). There are 15 residues in the CDR3. CDR1 and CDR2 from the germline V gene are LNHNV and YYDKDF (reference sequence). V lost 1 base and J lost 4, with 11 bases in between. The CDR3 protein is CATSRGGRGNQPQHF. CDR3 nucleotide sequence: TGTGCCACCAGCAGAGGTGGGAGGGGGAATCAGCCCCAGCATTTT. Full variable domain (remainder filled in from reference TRBV15 and TRBJ1-5): DAMVIQNPRYQVTQFGKPVTLSCSQTLNHNVMYWYQQKSSQAPKLLFHYYDKDFNNEADTPDNFQSRRPNTSFCFLDIRSPGLGDTAMYLCATSRGGRGNQPQHFGDGTRLSIL.